The rows below give T cell receptor beta chains drawn from one sample of a study of CXCR3-negative and CXCR3-positive naive CD8 T cells. Reprocessing the 5' RACE reads, TCRdb reports a single entry for every CDR3 protein and omits DNA. The table lists roughly 100,000 distinct CDR3 sequences. The sequenced sample was naive CXCR3- CD8+ T cells from blood. Receptors originate from a human donor in good health. Some clones in this sample may be carry-over from other donors' samples. Both conserved end residues are part of each CDR3. Rows give clone size only sometimes, using once, few, many, or a class for an expanded clone.

TRBJ2-3 NA TRBV5-1 CASREVEDTQYF
TRBJ2-7 NA TRBV19 CASSADRYEQYF
TRBJ2-5 NA TRBV29-1 CSGPETEETQYF
TRBJ2-1 NA TRBV3-1 CASSQGATSGIGVEQFF
TRBJ2-7 NA TRBV19 CASSILAGDYEQYF
TRBJ2-2 NA TRBV12-3/TRBV12-4 CASSPTRGHLANTGELFF
TRBJ1-4 NA TRBV12-3/TRBV12-4 CASSLGLTPEKLFF
TRBJ2-5 NA TRBV3-1 CASSPRLAFGTQYF
TRBJ2-3 NA TRBV7-9 CASSLAGAGPDTQYF
TRBJ1-4 NA TRBV5-5 CASSPQGGSVNEKLFF
TRBJ2-2 NA TRBV28 CASSFPGRENTGELFF
TRBJ2-7 NA TRBV9 CASSAGLSGYEQYF
TRBJ2-5 NA TRBV6-6 CASSQTITGGGETQYF
TRBJ2-5 NA TRBV12-3/TRBV12-4 CASSSPLGQFQETQYF
TRBJ1-1 NA TRBV7-3 CASSATMYTEAFF
TRBJ2-1 NA TRBV20-1 CSARDLSLSYNEQFF
TRBJ2-7 NA TRBV28 CASRYGTATYEQYF
TRBJ2-7 NA TRBV6-5 CASSLGQLYEQYF
TRBJ1-4 NA TRBV29-1 CSGGGNEKLFF
TRBJ2-7 NA TRBV5-1 CASSPPDGGYEQYF
TRBJ1-5 NA TRBV20-1 CSARGQGEGDSNQPQHF
TRBJ2-5 NA TRBV7-9 CAGRSTEGTGDQETQYF
TRBJ2-1 NA TRBV29-1 CSVHGGATGNEQFF
TRBJ1-1 NA TRBV29-1 CSVKRTDNTEAFF
TRBJ2-7 NA TRBV9 CASSPASGTASYEQYF
TRBJ2-7 NA TRBV7-2 CASRGDRNFYEQYF
TRBJ2-2 NA TRBV28 CATARTSNTGELFF
TRBJ1-1 NA TRBV4-2 CASSQDQVKNTEAFF
TRBJ2-1 medium-sized TRBV6-5 CASSFPGLALNEQFF
TRBJ1-4 NA TRBV5-5 CASSPWDRGNEKLFF
TRBJ2-6 NA TRBV29-1 CSVESLTRSGANVLTF
TRBJ2-2 NA TRBV13 CASSTRDRAIDTGELFF
TRBJ2-7 NA TRBV28 CASSLTGTAYEQYF
TRBJ2-7 NA TRBV5-4 CASSSGASYEQYF
TRBJ1-2 NA TRBV29-1 CSVEDYRADYGYTF
TRBJ1-1 NA TRBV29-1 CSVIPGQGGGGTEAFF
TRBJ2-7 NA TRBV20-1 CSARRLASYEQYF
TRBJ2-7 NA TRBV28 CASSLAGVLSSEQYF
TRBJ2-1 NA TRBV20-1 CSARDSGLGDYNEQFF
TRBJ2-7 NA TRBV28 CASSWASYEQYF
TRBJ2-3 NA TRBV20-1 CSARGRGGAVDTQYF
TRBJ2-1 NA TRBV2 CASSEGQGHPYNEQFF
TRBJ2-7 NA TRBV7-2 CASSYGTSGGSYEQYF
TRBJ2-7 NA TRBV28 CASSLFPRTGETYEQYF